At least ten counts were recorded for the clone carrying this T cell receptor beta chain. The CDR3 sequence is 17 residues long. Germline V gives CDR1 SGHTA, CDR2 FQGNSA. V lost 1 base to trimming and J lost 1 base, with 15 bases between them. The entry originates in a study of T cells in Graves' hyperthyroidism and ophthalmopathy. Amplified TCR beta CDR3 regions derived from RNA transcripts. Using the HTBI primer set, a first-round RT-PCR was run on the TCR CDR3. In TCRdb, the multiplex PCR reads were re-called with MiXCR into one record per CDR3 protein. The table records around 600,000 distinct CDR3 sequences, 15% to 19% of them present only once.

The J gene is TRBJ2-3, the V gene TRBV7-2; D ambiguous. The TCR originated in a woman aged 25 to 45 with Graves' hyperthyroidism. Source material: blood. The CDR3 loop is CASSLVPSTGRTDTQYF. In nucleotides, the CDR3 is TGTGCCAGCAGCTTAGTTCCTAGTACGGGTCGCACAGATACGCAGTATTTT.